This record concerns one T cell receptor beta chain sequence. The CDR3 is made up of 13 amino acids. V lost 2 bases and J lost 5, with 8 bases in between. The V gene's germline CDR1 is SGHTA and CDR2 FQGNSA. This entry belongs to a study of blood T cell repertoires in COVID-19. Study context: Sites in the United States, Italy and Spain provided acute and convalescent COVID-19 samples. T cells, B-cell-depleted T cells, or PBMCs provided the cDNA or gDNA that served as material.

In the original workflow: Estimation of nucleated cell counts was performed using reference gene primer amplification. Measured with immunoSEQ multiplex PCR; TCRdb has only the in-frame clones, and not every one. D and trimming were read from the DNA, whereas the V and J calls and clone size are those reported in that table. The data show around 67,000 clones, over 65% seen once. The sequencing sample was made of peripheral blood. The receptor was isolated from a woman between 65 and 79 years old with acute or convalescent COVID-19. This chain links TRBV7-2 with TRBJ2-3, with D tentatively TRBD2 (5 bases). CDR3 nucleotides: TGTGCCAGCAGCTTAAATCGGGGAGATACGCAGTATTTT. Protein: CASSLNRGDTQYF.